What follows is one T cell receptor (beta chain) and its context. Its antigen is currently not known. Per-base quality was not reported, and no clone a single base away is much larger than it. This sample is part of a study of T cell responses to AZD1222 COVID-19 vaccine (dated by TCRdb to the early 2020s). About the investigation overall: AZD1222 recipients given second doses at about 4 weeks or at about 12 weeks were pooled, since spike-specific TCR depth and breadth were not found to differ between the two schedules. TCR sequencing covered 233 trial participants: 200 to 220 given two doses of AZD1222 and 26 given two doses of MenACWY control vaccine. Trial participants were enrolled by age into subgroups of 18-55, 56-69 and 70-plus years, and 148, 28 and 57 TCR-sequenced participants, respectively, were included in these subgroups. General conclusions and limits of the study: CD4 TCRs associated with the vaccine covered the entire spike protein, and the dominant responses were in regions 160-218 and 743-854. The 56-69-year group was small, and its depth increase did not reach significance, likely because of low power. A significant rise in spike-specific TCR breadth and depth was observed after two AZD1222 doses relative to day 0 and relative to MenACWY recipients. Because no day 14 peak-response samples were available, the repertoires could be characterized only after the peak T cell response. Reportedly, close to half of the unique spike-specific TCRs recognized epitopes lying outside the regions that are mutated in the B.1.351 and B.1.1.7 variants. Most participants were white British and females outnumbered males, and the authors suggested that clonal diversity may have been underestimated. Only five to seven AZD1222 recipients were SARS-CoV-2 seropositive at baseline, limiting conclusions about previously exposed vaccinees.

The CDR3 regions of human TCRbeta chains were analyzed by immunosequencing. In the source study's methods: Repertoire TCRs were matched against a reference library of SARS-CoV-2-specific TCRs generated with the MIRA antigen-specificity platform. Breadth was defined as the fraction of unique TCRs that were SARS-CoV-2-associated. Depth was defined as the fraction of total T cells that were SARS-CoV-2-associated. Using the MIRA data, every spike-specific TCR was mapped to the spike region that the TCR reacted to and assigned to either a CD4 or a CD8 class. Log10-transformed breadth and depth values were compared by one-way ANOVA with Sidak's multiple comparisons tests. TCRdb obtained this table from immuneACCESS and retained in-frame rearrangements with V and J assigned. These tables miss some clones; where compared with another copy, unresolved V genes account for less than half of the shortfall, and the remainder is unexplained. Clone size and the V and J calls come from that table; the DNA yielded D and trimming. This sample gives some 99,000 clones in total; about 90% of them show up just once. Over 6.5% of the sample is held by the ten biggest clonotypes.

In light of the paper, this sample's time point label describes: baseline before first vaccination. The vaccinee samples were drawn from two UK trials, COV001 and COV002, one of which was a single-blind randomized controlled phase 2/3 trial testing AZD1222 (ChAdOx1 nCoV-19) in healthy adults. For TCRbeta chain sequencing, PBMC samples from trial participants were taken at day 0 and at day 28 after the second dose. The specimen comprised peripheral blood, sampled on day 0 of AZD1222 vaccination. This clonotype originated in an adult in good health.

The DNA is TGTGCCTGGAGCCTCCGCACAGATACGCAGTATTTT. It translates to CAWSLRTDTQYF. In this chain, TRBV30 is recombined with TRBJ2-3, with no reliable assignment of the D segment. Trimming removed 3 bases from V and 1 base from J, leaving 5 bases between the germline ends. According to the germline V gene (reference sequence), CDR1 reads GTSNPN and CDR2 reads SVGIG. CDR3 length: 12 amino acids, cysteine to phenylalanine. Only CDR3 DNA remains: 36 bases, in frame from the first base.